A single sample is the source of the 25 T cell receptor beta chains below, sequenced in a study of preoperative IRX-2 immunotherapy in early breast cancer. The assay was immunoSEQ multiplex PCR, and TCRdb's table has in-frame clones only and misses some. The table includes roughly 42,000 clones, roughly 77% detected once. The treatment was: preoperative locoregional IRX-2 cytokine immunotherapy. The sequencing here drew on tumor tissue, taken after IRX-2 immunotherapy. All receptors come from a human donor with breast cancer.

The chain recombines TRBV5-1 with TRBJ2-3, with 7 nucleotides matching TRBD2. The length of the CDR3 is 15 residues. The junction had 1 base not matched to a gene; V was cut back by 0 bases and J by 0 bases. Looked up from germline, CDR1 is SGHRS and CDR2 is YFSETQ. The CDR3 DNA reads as TGCGCCAGCAGCTTGGAGCGGGGTAGCACAGATACGCAGTATTTT. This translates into CASSLERGSTDTQYF.

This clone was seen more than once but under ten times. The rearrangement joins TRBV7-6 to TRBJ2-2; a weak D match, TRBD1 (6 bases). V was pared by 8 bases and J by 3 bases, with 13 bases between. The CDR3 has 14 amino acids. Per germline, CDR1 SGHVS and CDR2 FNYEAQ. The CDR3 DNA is TGTGCCAGCGCCATCCGGACAGACACCGGGGAGCTGTTTTTT. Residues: CASAIRTDTGELFF.

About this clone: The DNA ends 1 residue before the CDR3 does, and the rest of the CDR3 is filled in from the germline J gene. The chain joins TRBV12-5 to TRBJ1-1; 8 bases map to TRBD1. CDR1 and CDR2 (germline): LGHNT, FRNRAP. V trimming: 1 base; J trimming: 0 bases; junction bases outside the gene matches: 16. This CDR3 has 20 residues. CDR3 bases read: TGTGCTAGTGGTTTGGGATCCAGGGGGCTAAATATACCCATGAACACTGAAGCTTTC. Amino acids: CASGLGSRGLNIPMNTEAF. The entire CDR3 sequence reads CASGLGSRGLNIPMNTEAFF.

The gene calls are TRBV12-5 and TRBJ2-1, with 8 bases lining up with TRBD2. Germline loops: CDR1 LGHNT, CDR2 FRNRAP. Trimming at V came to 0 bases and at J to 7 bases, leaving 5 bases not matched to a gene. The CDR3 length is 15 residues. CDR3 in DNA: TGTGCTAGTGGTTTGGTGGCGGGAGGCCAAAATGAGCAGTTCTTC. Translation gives CASGLVAGGQNEQFF.

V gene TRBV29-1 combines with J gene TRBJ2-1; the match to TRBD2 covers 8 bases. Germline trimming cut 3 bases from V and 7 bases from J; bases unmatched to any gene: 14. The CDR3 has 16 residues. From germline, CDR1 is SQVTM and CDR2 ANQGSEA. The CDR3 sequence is CSVEEAGVRAPNEQFF. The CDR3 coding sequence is TGCAGCGTTGAGGAAGCGGGAGTCCGGGCTCCTAATGAGCAGTTCTTC.

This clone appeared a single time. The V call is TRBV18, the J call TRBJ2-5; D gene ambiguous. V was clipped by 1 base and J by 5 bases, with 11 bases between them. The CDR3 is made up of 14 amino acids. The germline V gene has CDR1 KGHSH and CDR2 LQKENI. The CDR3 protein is CASSPLAVDETQYF. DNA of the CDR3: TGTGCCAGCTCACCACTCGCGGTTGACGAGACCCAGTACTTC.

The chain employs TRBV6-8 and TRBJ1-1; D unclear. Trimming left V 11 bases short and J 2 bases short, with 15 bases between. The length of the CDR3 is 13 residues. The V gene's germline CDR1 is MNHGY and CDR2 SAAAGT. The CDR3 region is CAATVSVNTEAFF. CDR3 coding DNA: TGTGCCGCCACAGTTTCGGTAAACACTGAAGCTTTCTTT.

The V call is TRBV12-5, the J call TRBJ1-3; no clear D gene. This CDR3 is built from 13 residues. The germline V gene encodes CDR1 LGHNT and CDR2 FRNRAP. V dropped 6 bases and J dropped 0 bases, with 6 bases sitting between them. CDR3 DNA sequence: TGTGCTAGTGGCCTATTCTCTGGAAACACCATATATTTT. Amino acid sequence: CASGLFSGNTIYF.

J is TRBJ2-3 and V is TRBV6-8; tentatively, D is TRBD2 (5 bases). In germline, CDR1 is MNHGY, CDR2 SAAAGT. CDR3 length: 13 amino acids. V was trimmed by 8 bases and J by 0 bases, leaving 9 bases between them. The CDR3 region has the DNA TGTGCCAGCCGGGGTCCTAGCACAGATACGCAGTATTTT. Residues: CASRGPSTDTQYF.

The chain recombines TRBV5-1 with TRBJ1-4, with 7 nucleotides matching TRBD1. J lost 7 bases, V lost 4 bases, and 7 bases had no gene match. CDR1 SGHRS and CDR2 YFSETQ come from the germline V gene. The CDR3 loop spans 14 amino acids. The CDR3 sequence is CASSPTTGFEKLFF. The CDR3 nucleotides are TGCGCCAGCAGCCCTACGACAGGGTTTGAAAAACTGTTTTTT.

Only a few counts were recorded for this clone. The CDR3 DNA sequence: TGTGCCAGCAGTTTAGGGTCCTCGATGGGAGATACGCAGTATTTT. It is translated as CASSLGSSMGDTQYF. The chain employs TRBV28 and TRBJ2-3; D call uncertain. The length of the CDR3 is 15 residues. V lost 2 bases and J lost 5, with 14 bases in between. Germline V gene lookup returns CDR1 MDHEN and CDR2 SYDVKM.

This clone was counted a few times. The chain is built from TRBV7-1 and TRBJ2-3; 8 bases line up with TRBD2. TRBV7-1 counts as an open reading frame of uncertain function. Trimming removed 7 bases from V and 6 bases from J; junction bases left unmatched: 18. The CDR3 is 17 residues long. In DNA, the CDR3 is TGTGCCAGCACCCCCAGTGGAGCGGGGGAGTGGCGGGATACGCAGTATTTT. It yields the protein CASTPSGAGEWRDTQYF.

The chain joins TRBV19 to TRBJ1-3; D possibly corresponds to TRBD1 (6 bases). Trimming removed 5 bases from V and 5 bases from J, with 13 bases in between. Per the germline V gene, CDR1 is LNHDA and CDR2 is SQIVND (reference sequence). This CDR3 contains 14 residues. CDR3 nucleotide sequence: TGTGCCAGTAGTCCCGGCCAGGGGAGAAACACCATATATTTT. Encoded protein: CASSPGQGRNTIYF.

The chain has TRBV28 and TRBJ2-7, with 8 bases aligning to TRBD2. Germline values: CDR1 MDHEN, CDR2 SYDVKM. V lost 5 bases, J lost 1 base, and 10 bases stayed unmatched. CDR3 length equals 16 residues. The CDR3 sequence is CASSPLLAGGSYEQYF. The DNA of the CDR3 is TGTGCCAGCAGTCCTCTTCTCGCGGGAGGTTCCTACGAGCAGTACTTC.

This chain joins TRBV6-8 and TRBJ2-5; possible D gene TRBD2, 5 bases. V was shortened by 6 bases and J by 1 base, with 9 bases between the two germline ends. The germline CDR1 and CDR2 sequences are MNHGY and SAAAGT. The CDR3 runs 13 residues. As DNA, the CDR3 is TGTGCCAGCAGCTCCGGGATCCAAGAGACCCAGTACTTC. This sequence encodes CASSSGIQETQYF.

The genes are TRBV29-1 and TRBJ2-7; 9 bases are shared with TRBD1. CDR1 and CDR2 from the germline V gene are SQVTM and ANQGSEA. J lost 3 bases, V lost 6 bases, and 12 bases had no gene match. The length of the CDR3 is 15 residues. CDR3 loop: CSVLNSGTGNYEQYF. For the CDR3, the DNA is TGCAGCGTCCTTAATTCCGGGACAGGGAACTACGAGCAGTACTTC.

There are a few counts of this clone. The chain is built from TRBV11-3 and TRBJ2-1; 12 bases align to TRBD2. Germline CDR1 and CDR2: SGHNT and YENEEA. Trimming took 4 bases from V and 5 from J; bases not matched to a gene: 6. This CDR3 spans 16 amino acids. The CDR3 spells CASSSPTSGSDNEQFF. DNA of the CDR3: TGTGCCAGCAGCTCGCCGACTAGCGGGAGCGACAATGAGCAGTTCTTC.

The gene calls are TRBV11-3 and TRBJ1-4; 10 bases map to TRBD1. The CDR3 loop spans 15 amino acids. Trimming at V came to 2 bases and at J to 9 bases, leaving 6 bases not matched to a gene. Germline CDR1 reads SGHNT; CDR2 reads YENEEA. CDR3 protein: CASSLRGQGPQKLFF. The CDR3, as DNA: TGTGCCAGCAGCTTACGGGGACAGGGGCCTCAAAAACTGTTTTTT.

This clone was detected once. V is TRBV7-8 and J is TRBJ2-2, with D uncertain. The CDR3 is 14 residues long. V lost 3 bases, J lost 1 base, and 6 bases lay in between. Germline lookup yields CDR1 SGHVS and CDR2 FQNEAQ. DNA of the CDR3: TGTGCCAGCAGCTTGCTTCAGAACACCGGGGAGCTGTTTTTT. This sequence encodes CASSLLQNTGELFF.

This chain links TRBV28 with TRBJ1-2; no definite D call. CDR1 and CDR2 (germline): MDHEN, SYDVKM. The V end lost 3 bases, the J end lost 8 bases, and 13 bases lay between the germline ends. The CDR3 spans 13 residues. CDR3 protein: CASSFFGNPGYTF. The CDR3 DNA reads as TGTGCCAGCAGTTTTTTCGGGAACCCAGGCTACACCTTC.

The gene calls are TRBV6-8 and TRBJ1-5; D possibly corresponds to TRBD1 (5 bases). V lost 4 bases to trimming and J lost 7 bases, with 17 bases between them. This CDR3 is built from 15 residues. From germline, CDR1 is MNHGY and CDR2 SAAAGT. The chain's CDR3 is CASSFSGQPGQPQHF. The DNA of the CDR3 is TGTGCCAGCAGTTTTTCCGGACAACCGGGACAGCCCCAGCATTTT.

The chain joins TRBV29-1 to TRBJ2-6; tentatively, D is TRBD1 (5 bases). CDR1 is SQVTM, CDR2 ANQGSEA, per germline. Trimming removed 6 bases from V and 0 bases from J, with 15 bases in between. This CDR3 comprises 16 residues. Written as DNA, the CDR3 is TGCAGCGTCCCGACAGCCGGTACCTCTGGGGCCAACGTCCTGACTTTC. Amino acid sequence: CSVPTAGTSGANVLTF.

CDR3 sequence (DNA): TGCGCCAGCAGCTTGTCGCGGCCCGAAGAGACCCAGTACTTC. Protein: CASSLSRPEETQYF. This chain connects TRBV5-1 to TRBJ2-5; D remains unclear. Trimming shortened V by 1 base and J by 3 bases, and 10 bases separated the two germline ends. The germline CDR1 and CDR2 sequences are SGHRS and YFSETQ. This CDR3 region has 14 residues.

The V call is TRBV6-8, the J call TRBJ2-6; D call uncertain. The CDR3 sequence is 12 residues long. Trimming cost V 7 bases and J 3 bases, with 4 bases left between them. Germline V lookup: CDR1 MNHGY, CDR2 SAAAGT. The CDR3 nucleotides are TGTGCCAGCACCCATGGGGCCAACGTCCTGACTTTC. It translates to CASTHGANVLTF.

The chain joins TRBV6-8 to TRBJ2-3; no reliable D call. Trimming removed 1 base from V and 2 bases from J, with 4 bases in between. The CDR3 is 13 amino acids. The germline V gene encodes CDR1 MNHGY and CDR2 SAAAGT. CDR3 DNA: TGTGCCAGCAGTTACTTGACCACAGATACGCAGTATTTT. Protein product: CASSYLTTDTQYF.